This is a list of T cell receptor beta chains from one sample in a study of blood T cell repertoires in COVID-19. Generated by immunoSEQ multiplex PCR, the TCRdb table keeps only in-frame clones and is missing some. The data hold under 250,000 clones, with around 88% observed a single time. The sample taken for sequencing was peripheral blood. The receptors here all came from a man aged 35-49 years with active or convalescent COVID-19. CDR3s include the opening cysteine and the closing phenylalanine or tryptophan. Each record gives: D gene, V gene, J gene, clone size, CDR3 DNA, CDR3 protein. D genes are given only for firm matches. Only part of the rows carry a size: once, few, many, or a class if the clone is expanded.

>TRBD2|TRBV10-1|TRBJ2-3|.
TGCGCCAGCAGTGAGTCGACAACTAGCGGGAGTCGGGATACGCAGTATTTT
CASSESTTSGSRDTQYF
>TRBD2|TRBV11-2|TRBJ2-7|.
TGTGCCAGCAGCTTAGAGGTGGCCGGGACTAGCGGCTACGAGCAGTACTTC
CASSLEVAGTSGYEQYF
>TRBD1|TRBV6-5|TRBJ2-2|.
TGTGCCAGCAGATGGGACAGGGGCACCGGGGAGCTGTTTTTT
CASRWDRGTGELFF
>TRBD1|TRBV5-5|TRBJ2-7|.
TGTGCCAGCAGCTTGGCGGGACAGAACTACGAGCAGTACTTC
CASSLAGQNYEQYF
>.|TRBV4-2|TRBJ1-2|many
TGTGCCAGCAGCCAAGCCAGGGGTGGCTACACCTTC
CASSQARGGYTF
>TRBD2|TRBV5-1|TRBJ2-3|.
TGCGCCAGCAGTCGGACTAGCGGGAGCACAGATACGCAGTATTTT
CASSRTSGSTDTQYF
>.|TRBV25-1|TRBJ1-6|few
TGTGCCAGCAAAACAGGGCCCTCACCCCTCCACTTT
CASKTGPSPLHF
>TRBD2|TRBV19|TRBJ2-3|.
TGTGCCAGTACCACACCCGGGACTAGGGGGGATACGCAGTATTTT
CASTTPGTRGDTQYF
>.|TRBV6-5|TRBJ1-6|.
TGTGCCAGCACTAACAGGGTCGGGAATTCACCCCTCCACTTT
CASTNRVGNSPLHF
>.|TRBV29-1|TRBJ1-1|.
TGCAGCGTTGAAGATCTCTCAGGGGACCTCACTGAAGCTTTCTTT
CSVEDLSGDLTEAFF